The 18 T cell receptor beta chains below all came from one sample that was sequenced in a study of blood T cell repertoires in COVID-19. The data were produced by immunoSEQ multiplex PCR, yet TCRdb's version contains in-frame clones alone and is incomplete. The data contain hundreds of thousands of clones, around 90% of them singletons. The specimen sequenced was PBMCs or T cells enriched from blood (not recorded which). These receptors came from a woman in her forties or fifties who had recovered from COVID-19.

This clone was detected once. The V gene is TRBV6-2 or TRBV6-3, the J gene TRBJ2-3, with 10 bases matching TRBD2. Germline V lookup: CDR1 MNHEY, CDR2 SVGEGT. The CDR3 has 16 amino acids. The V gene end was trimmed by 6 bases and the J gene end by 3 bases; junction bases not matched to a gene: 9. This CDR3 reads CASSWTSGTLTDTQYF. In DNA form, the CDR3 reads TGTGCCAGCAGCTGGACTAGCGGCACGCTAACAGATACGCAGTATTTT.

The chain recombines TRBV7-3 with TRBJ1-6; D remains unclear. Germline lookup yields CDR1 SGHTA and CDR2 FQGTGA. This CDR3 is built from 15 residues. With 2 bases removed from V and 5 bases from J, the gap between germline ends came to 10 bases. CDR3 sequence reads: CASSLGAVNNSPLHF. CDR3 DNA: TGTGCCAGCAGCTTAGGTGCAGTCAATAATTCACCCCTCCACTTT.

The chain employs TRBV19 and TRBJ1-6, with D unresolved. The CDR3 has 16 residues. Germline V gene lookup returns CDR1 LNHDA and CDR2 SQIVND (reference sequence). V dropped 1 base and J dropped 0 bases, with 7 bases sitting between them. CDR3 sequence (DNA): TGTGCCAGTAGTATAGCCGGGAGCTCCTATAATTCACCCCTCCACTTT. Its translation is CASSIAGSSYNSPLHF.

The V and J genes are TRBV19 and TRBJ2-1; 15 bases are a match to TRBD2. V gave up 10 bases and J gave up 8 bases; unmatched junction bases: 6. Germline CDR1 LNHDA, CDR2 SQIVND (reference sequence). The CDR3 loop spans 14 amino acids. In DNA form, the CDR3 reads TGTGCCACCGGACTAGCGGGAGGGCCCCATGAGCAGTTCTTC. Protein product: CATGLAGGPHEQFF. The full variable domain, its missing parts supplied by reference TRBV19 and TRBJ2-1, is DGGITQSPKYLFRKEGQNVTLSCEQNLNHDAMYWYRQDPGQGLRLIYYSQIVNDFQKGDIAEGYSVSREKKESFPLTVTSAQKNPTAFYLCATGLAGGPHEQFFGPGTRLTVL.

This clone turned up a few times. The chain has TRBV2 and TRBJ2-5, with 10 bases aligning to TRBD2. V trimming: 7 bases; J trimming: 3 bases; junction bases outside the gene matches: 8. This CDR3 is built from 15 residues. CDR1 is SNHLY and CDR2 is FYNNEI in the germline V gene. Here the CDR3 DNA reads TGTGCCAGCACTACGGGACTAGCGTTTAAAGAGACCCAGTACTTC. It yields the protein CASTTGLAFKETQYF.

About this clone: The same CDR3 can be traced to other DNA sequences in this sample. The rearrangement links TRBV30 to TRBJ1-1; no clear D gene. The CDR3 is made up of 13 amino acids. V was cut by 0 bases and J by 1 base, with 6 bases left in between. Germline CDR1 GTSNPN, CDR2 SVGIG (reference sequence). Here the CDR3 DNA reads TGTGCCTGGAGTGTACGGGGGAACACTGAAGCTTTCTTT. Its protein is CAWSVRGNTEAFF. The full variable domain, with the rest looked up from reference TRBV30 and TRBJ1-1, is SQTIHQWPATLVQPVGSPLSLECTVEGTSNPNLYWYRQAAGRGLQLLFYSVGIGQISSEVPQNLSASRPQDRQFILSSKKLLLSDSGFYLCAWSVRGNTEAFFGQGTRLTVV.

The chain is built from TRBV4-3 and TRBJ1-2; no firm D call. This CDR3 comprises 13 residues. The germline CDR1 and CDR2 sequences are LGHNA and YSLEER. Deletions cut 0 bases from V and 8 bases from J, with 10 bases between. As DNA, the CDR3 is TGCGCCAGCAGCCAAGATGGAGGCGCGGGCTACACCTTC. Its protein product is CASSQDGGAGYTF.

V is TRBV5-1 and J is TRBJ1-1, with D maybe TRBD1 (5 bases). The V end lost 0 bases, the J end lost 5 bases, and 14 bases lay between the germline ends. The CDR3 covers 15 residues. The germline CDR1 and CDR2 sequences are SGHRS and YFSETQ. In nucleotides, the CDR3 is TGCGCCAGCAGCTTGGAGGTTGGCAGGGATACTGAAGCTTTCTTT. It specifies CASSLEVGRDTEAFF.

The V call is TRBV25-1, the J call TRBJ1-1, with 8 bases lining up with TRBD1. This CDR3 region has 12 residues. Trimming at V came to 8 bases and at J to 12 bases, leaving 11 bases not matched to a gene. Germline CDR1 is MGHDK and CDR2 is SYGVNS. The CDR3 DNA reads TGTGCCAGCTTCTCCCAGGGGGCGATGACTTTCTTT. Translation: CASFSQGAMTFF. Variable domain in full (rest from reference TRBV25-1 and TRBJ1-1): EADIYQTPRYLVIGTGKKITLECSQTMGHDKMYWYQQDPGMELHLIHYSYGVNSTEKGDLSSESTVSRIRTEHFPLTLESARPSHTSQYLCASFSQGAMTFFGQGTRLTVV.

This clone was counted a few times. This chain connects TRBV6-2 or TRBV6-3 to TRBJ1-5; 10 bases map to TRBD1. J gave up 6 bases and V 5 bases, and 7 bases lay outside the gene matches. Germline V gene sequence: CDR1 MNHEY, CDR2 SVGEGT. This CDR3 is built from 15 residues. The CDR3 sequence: CASSRRGQGLQPQHF. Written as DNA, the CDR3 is TGTGCCAGCAGTCGACGGGGACAGGGGCTTCAGCCCCAGCATTTT.

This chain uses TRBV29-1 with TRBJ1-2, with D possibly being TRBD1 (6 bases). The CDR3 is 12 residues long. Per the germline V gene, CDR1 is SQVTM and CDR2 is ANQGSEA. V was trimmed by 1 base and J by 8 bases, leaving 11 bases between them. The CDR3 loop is CSVEAGTWGYTF. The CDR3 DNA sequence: TGCAGCGTTGAAGCCGGGACATGGGGCTACACCTTC.

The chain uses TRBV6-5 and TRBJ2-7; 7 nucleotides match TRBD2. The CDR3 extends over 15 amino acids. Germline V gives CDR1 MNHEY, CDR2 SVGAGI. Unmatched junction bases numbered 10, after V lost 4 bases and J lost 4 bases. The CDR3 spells CASSSLPAGVYEQYF. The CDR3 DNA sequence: TGTGCCAGCAGTTCCCTACCCGCGGGAGTGTACGAGCAGTACTTC.

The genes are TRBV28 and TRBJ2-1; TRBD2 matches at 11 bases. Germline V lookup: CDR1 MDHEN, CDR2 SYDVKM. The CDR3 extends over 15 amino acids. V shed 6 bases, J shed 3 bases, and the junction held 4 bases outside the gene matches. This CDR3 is CASSLLAGGYNEQFF. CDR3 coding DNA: TGTGCCAGCAGCCTTCTAGCGGGGGGCTACAATGAGCAGTTCTTC.

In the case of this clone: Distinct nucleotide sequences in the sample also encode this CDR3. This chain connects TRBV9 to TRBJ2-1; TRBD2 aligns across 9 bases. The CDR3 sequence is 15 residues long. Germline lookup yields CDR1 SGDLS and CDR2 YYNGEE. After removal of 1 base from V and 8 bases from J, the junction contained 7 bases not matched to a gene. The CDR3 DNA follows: TGTGCCAGCAGCGTATCAGCGGGGGGTTTCGATGAGCAGTTCTTC. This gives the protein CASSVSAGGFDEQFF.

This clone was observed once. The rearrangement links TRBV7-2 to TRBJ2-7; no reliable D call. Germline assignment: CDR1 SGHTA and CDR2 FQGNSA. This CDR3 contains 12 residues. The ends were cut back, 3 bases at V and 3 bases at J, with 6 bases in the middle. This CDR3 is CASSLPDYEQYF. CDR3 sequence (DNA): TGTGCCAGCAGCTTGCCAGACTACGAGCAGTACTTC. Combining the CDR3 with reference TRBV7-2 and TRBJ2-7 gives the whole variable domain GAGVSQSPSNKVTEKGKDVELRCDPISGHTALYWYRQSLGQGLEFLIYFQGNSAPDKSGLPSDRFSAERTGGSVSTLTIQRTQQEDSAVYLCASSLPDYEQYFGPGTRLTVT.

The CDR3 DNA sequence: TGCAGCGTCCTACAGGGTAACACTGAAGCTTTCTTT. This gives the protein CSVLQGNTEAFF. The rearrangement links TRBV29-1 to TRBJ1-1; D possibly corresponds to TRBD1 (6 bases). V lost 6 bases and J lost 2, with 10 bases in between. In germline, CDR1 is SQVTM, CDR2 ANQGSEA. CDR3 length: 12 amino acids.

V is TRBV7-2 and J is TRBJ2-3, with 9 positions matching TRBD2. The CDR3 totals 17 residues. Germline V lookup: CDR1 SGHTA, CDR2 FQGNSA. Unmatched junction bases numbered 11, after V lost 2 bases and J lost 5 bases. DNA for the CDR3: TGTGCCAGCAGCTTATGGGCTAGCGGGGTACCCGGAGATACGCAGTATTTT. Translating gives CASSLWASGVPGDTQYF.

The CDR3 sequence is CASSLVGSLYEQYF. The CDR3 region has the DNA TGCGCCAGCAGCTTGGTTGGGAGTCTCTACGAGCAGTACTTC. This chain uses TRBV5-1 with TRBJ2-7; D possibly corresponds to TRBD2 (5 bases). The germline CDR1 and CDR2 sequences are SGHRS and YFSETQ. CDR3 length: 14 amino acids. With 0 bases removed from V and 3 bases from J, the gap between germline ends came to 10 bases.